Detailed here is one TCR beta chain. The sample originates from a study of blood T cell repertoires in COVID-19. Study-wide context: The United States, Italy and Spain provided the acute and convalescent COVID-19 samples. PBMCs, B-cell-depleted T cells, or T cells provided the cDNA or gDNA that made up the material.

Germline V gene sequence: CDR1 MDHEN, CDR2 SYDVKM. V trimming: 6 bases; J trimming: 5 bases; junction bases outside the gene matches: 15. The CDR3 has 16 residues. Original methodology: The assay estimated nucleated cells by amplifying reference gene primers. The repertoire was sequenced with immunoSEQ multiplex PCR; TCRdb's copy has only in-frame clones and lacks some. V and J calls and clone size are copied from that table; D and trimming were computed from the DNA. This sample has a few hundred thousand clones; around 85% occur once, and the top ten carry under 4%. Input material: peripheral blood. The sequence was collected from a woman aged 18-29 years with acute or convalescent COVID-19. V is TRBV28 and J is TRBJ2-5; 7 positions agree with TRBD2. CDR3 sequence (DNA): TGTGCCAGCAGGGGGGGAGGGTCCGCGAGTGCGGAGACCCAGTACTTC. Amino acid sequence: CASRGGGSASAETQYF.